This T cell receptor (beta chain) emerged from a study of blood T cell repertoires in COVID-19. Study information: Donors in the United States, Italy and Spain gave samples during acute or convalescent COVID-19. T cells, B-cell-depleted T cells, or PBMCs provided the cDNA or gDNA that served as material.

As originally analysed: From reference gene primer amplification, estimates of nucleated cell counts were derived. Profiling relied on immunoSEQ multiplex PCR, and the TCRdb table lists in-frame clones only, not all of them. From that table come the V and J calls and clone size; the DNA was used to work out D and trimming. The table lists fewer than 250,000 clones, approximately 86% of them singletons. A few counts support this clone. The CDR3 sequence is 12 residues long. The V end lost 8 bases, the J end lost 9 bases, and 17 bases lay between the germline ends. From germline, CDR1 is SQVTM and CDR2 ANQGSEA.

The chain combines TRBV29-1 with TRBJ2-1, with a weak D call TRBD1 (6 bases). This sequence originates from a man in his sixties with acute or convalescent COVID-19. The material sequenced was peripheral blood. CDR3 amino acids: CSFGRGNTEQFF. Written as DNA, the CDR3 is TGCAGCTTCGGAAGGGGGAATACTGAGCAGTTCTTC.